The entry that follows covers one TCR beta chain sequence. Its target is unknown. This record comes from a study of cytomegalovirus exposure and HLA in healthy donors. Study conclusions and caveats: Most likely, a cluster of highly shared sequence variants arose as a sequencing artifact. Productive status was seen about 90% or about 30% of the time for most TCR beta V segments in an earlier analysis. A few chains linked to CMV were shown in vitro to be specific for CMV antigens.

Use of 60 Vbeta and 13 Jbeta primers characterized the PCR. Authors' methods: Roughly 11 million shared chains were among roughly 81 million unique TCR beta chains counted in a later analysis. TCRdb's copy holds only in-frame clones and misses some; the assay was immunoSEQ multiplex PCR. The DNA was the basis for D and trimming; V, J and clone size are from that table. The sample lists fewer than 200,000 clones, more than 60% occurring once. Trimming left V 5 bases short and J 5 bases short, with 12 bases between. CDR1 and CDR2 (germline): SGHTA, FQGNSA. The CDR3 loop spans 14 amino acids. The rearrangement uses TRBV7-2 and TRBJ2-2; D is possibly TRBD1 (7 bases). The sample comprised PBMCs. The TCR was taken from a human donor in good health. The CDR3 here is CASSSPGGTGELFF. CDR3 nucleotide sequence: TGTGCCAGCAGCAGTCCAGGGGGGACCGGGGAGCTGTTTTTT.